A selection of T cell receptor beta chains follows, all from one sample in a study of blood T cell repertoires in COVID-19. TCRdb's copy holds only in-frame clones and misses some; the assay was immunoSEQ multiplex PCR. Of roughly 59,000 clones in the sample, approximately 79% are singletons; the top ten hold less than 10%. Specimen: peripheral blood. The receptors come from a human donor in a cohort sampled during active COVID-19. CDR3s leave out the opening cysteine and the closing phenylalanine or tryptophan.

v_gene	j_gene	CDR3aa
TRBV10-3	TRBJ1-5	AISKDYSNQPQH
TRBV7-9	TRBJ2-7	ASSRRETYEQY
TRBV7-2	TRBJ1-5	ASSLARLGNQPQH
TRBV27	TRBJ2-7	ASGSGDYEQY
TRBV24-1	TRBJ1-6	ATVRGHREGFH
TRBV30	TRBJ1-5	AWSYRGQPQH
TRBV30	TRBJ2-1	AWGTGYNEQF
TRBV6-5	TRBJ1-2	ASSYVGQGRDYGYT
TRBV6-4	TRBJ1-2	ASSDSSPGTYGYT
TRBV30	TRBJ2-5	AWSLGGVLGTQY
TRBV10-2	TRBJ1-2	ASSDRGRPYGYT
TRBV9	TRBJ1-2	ASSAQPQLSGVGYT
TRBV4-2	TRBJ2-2	ASSQPITGLTNTGELF
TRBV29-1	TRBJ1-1	SGTDREDTEAF
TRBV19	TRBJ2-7	ATKKGGSYEQY
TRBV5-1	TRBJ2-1	ASSLGDRGRNNEQF
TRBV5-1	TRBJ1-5	ASSFRPEGQPQH
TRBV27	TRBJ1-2	ASKRTGGDYGYT
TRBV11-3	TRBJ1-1	ASSFRRDNEAF
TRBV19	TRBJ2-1	ASSISGGDYNEQF
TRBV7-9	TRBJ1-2	ASSSRGGGAGGYT
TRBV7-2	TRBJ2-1	ASRLAGDGSYNEQF
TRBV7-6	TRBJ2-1	ASSLVWEGGHEQF
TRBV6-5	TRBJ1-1	ASSYFTGDTEAF
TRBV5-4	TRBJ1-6	ASSFREASPEGSPLH
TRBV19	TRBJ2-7	ASSISVGQGVYEQY
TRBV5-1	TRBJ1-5	ASSLGQGKGQPQH